The sequence of this T cell receptor beta chain was determined in a study of T cell repertoires in cytomegalovirus infection. About the research overall: It can be stated that public TCR beta signatures indicated CMV infection as well as a matching HLA type. The study, taken as a whole, reports: CMV-specific TCR beta clonotypes restricted by HLA-C were the ones dominating the ex vivo response.

Concerning this clonotype itself: Antigen: not known.

Germline CDR1 and CDR2: LNHNV and YYDKDF (reference sequence). Trimming shortened V by 3 bases and J by 3 bases, and 9 bases separated the two germline ends. The CDR3 is 14 residues long. TCRdb passed the reads through MiXCR, listing each CDR3 protein once. This table has 900,000 to 950,000 distinct CDR3 sequences, roughly 30% appearing once. The TCR was taken from a human donor in good health (CMV status not recorded). Some clones in this sample may be carry-over from other donors' samples. The sample was cultured CD8+ T cells from PBMCs, taken from culture after CMV antigen stimulation. The V call is TRBV15, the J call TRBJ2-1; D is perhaps TRBD1 (6 bases). CDR3 residues: CATSREQGYNEQFF. The CDR3 bases are TGTGCCACCAGCAGGGAACAGGGCTACAATGAGCAGTTCTTC.